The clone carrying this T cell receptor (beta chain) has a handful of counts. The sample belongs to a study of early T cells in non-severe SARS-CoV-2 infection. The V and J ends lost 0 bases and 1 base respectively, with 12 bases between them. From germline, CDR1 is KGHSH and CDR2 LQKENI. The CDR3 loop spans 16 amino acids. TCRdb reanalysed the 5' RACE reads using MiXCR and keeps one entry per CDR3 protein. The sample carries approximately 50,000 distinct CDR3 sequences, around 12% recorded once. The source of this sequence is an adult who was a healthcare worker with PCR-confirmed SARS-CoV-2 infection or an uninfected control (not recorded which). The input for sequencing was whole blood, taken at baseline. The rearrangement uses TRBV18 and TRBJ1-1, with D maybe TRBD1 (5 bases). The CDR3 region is CASSPPAAGTNTEAFF. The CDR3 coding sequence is TGTGCCAGCTCACCACCAGCGGCAGGGACGAACACTGAAGCTTTCTTT. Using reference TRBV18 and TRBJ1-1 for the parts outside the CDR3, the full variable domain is NAGVMQNPRHLVRRRGQEARLRCSPMKGHSHVYWYRQLPEEGLKFMVYLQKENIIDESGMPKERFSAEFPKEGPSILRIQQVVRGDSAAYFCASSPPAAGTNTEAFFGQGTRLTVV.